This T cell receptor beta chain is from a study of identifying expanded T cells in peripheral blood. V dropped 4 bases and J dropped 7 bases, with 20 bases sitting between them. CDR1 is MGHRA and CDR2 is YSYEKL in the germline V gene. This CDR3 is built from 16 residues. This table comes from immunoSEQ multiplex PCR, and its TCRdb copy is limited to in-frame clones, with some not included. The sample contains 100,000 or so clones, around nine tenths of which appear only once. This chain links TRBV4-1 with TRBJ2-1; either TRBD1 or TRBD2 may fit D (5 bases each). The specimen sequenced was blood. The sequence was collected from a person aged 18 to 70 in good health. The CDR3 region has the DNA TGCGCCAGCAGCCCGCTGGGCACAGGAGGTGGGAATGAGCAGTTCTTC. It translates to CASSPLGTGGGNEQFF.